The 20 T cell receptor beta chains reported below all come from one sample, sequenced in a study of cytomegalovirus exposure and HLA in healthy donors. Primers included in the PCR were 60 Vbeta and 13 Jbeta primers. The assay was immunoSEQ multiplex PCR, and TCRdb's table has in-frame clones only and misses some. The repertoire consists of about 190,000 clones, with around 84% occurring once and the leading ten covering around 3.5%. The sample comprised PBMCs. The receptor source for this set is a man in his forties in good health and CMV-seropositive.

The chain couples TRBV18 to TRBJ1-6; TRBD1 matches at 10 bases. V lost 4 bases and J lost 5; bases outside the gene matches: 2. The length of the CDR3 is 15 residues. The germline V gene has CDR1 KGHSH and CDR2 LQKENI. The CDR3: CASSLGTGDNSPLHF. CDR3 in DNA: TGTGCCAGCTCACTCGGGACAGGGGATAATTCACCCCTCCACTTT. Complete variable domain (other parts from reference TRBV18 and TRBJ1-6): NAGVMQNPRHLVRRRGQEARLRCSPMKGHSHVYWYRQLPEEGLKFMVYLQKENIIDESGMPKERFSAEFPKEGPSILRIQQVVRGDSAAYFCASSLGTGDNSPLHFGNGTRLTVT.

The chain is built from TRBV6-1 and TRBJ1-4; 8 bases map to TRBD1. The germline CDR1 and CDR2 sequences are MNHNS and SASEGT. The CDR3 consists of 17 residues. V gave up 3 bases and J gave up 7 bases; unmatched junction bases: 13. CDR3 loop: CASSEMRGTGRGEKLFF. As DNA, the CDR3 is TGTGCCAGCAGTGAGATGCGGGGGACAGGTCGTGGTGAAAAACTGTTTTTT.

The CDR3 region is CASRRKGPTNEKLFF. In DNA, the CDR3 is TGTGCCAGTAGAAGAAAGGGGCCAACTAATGAAAAACTGTTTTTT. The chain recombines TRBV19 with TRBJ1-4; tentatively, D is TRBD1 (5 bases). V lost 6 bases and J lost 0, with 11 bases in between. This CDR3 region has 15 residues. The V gene's germline CDR1 is LNHDA and CDR2 SQIVND (reference sequence). The full variable domain, with the rest looked up from reference TRBV19 and TRBJ1-4, is DGGITQSPKYLFRKEGQNVTLSCEQNLNHDAMYWYRQDPGQGLRLIYYSQIVNDFQKGDIAEGYSVSREKKESFPLTVTSAQKNPTAFYLCASRRKGPTNEKLFFGSGTQLSVL.

This chain connects TRBV28 to TRBJ2-7, with 9 nucleotides matching TRBD1. CDR1 MDHEN and CDR2 SYDVKM come from the germline V gene. The CDR3 totals 13 residues. V trimming: 6 bases; J trimming: 5 bases; junction bases outside the gene matches: 5. The CDR3 nucleotides are TGTGCCAGCAGACAGGGGGCTTTTGACGAGCAGTACTTC. Protein: CASRQGAFDEQYF.

In its sample, this clone was seen a few times. The chain recombines TRBV27 with TRBJ2-7; D ambiguous. Between the trimmed V and J ends, which lost 7 bases and 3 bases, there was a span of 7 bases. In germline, CDR1 is MNHEY, CDR2 SMNVEV (reference sequence). The CDR3 runs 11 residues. The CDR3, as DNA: TGTGCCAGCATTAGTAACTACGAGCAGTACTTC. This sequence encodes CASISNYEQYF.

The CDR3 sequence is CASGPRSNRQSQETQYF. CDR3 in DNA: TGTGCCAGCGGGCCTCGATCGAACAGGCAAAGCCAAGAGACCCAGTACTTC. The chain has TRBV21-1 and TRBJ2-5; the table calls TRBD1, which could not be checked here. TRBV21-1 is classified as a pseudogene. CDR3 length: 17 residues.

The chain recombines TRBV6-1 with TRBJ1-2; D is unresolved. There are 13 residues in the CDR3. Germline V CDR1 and CDR2: MNHNS, SASEGT. The V end was cut by 3 bases, the J end by 5 bases, with 10 bases between. CDR3 coding DNA: TGTGCCAGCAGTGACAGCCTCGGGTATGGCTACACCTTC. Amino acids: CASSDSLGYGYTF.

This clone was picked up one time. The V gene is TRBV5-1, the J gene TRBJ2-7; 9 bases are a match to TRBD1. Trimming removed 4 bases from V and 4 bases from J; junction bases left unmatched: 3. CDR3 length: 13 amino acids. Looked up from germline, CDR1 is SGHRS and CDR2 is YFSETQ. The CDR3 sequence is CASSQDRGYEQYF. CDR3 nucleotides: TGCGCCAGCAGCCAGGACAGGGGTTACGAGCAGTACTTC.

This chain joins TRBV28 and TRBJ2-5, with TRBD2 identical over 11 bases. Germline assignment: CDR1 MDHEN and CDR2 SYDVKM. The J segment lost 4 bases and the V segment lost 6 bases, leaving 7 bases of the junction unmatched. The CDR3 runs 15 residues. CDR3 residues: CASSPGLAGGETQYF. In DNA, the CDR3 is TGTGCCAGCAGCCCCGGACTAGCGGGTGGAGAGACCCAGTACTTC.

Only a few counts were recorded for this clone. At the DNA level, this CDR3 is encoded by other sequences in the same sample as well. The rearrangement joins TRBV4-3 to TRBJ2-1, with 8 positions matching TRBD2. J gave up 1 base and V 4 bases, and 6 bases lay outside the gene matches. CDR1 is LGHNA, CDR2 YSLEER, per germline. The CDR3 extends over 16 amino acids. The CDR3 bases are TGCGCCAGCAGCCCAGGACTAGCAGGATCCTACAATGAGCAGTTCTTC. The encoded protein is CASSPGLAGSYNEQFF.

This clone was observed once. The V call is TRBV10-3, the J call TRBJ2-7, with a possible D match to TRBD1 (6 bases). V lost 4 bases, J lost 6 bases, and 13 bases lay in between. The CDR3 is made up of 13 amino acids. Germline V CDR1 and CDR2: ENHRY, SYGVKD. CDR3: CAISGGLDPEQYF. CDR3 sequence (DNA): TGTGCCATCAGTGGGGGGCTAGATCCCGAGCAGTACTTC.

V is TRBV4-1 and J is TRBJ1-5; the D is unclear. The V end lost 0 bases, the J end lost 3 bases, and 6 bases lay between the germline ends. The CDR3 is 14 amino acids. The germline CDR1 and CDR2 sequences are MGHRA and YSYEKL. The CDR3 bases are TGCGCCAGCAGCCAAGACAGAAACAATCAGCCCCAGCATTTT. This translates into CASSQDRNNQPQHF.

This chain joins TRBV7-9 and TRBJ1-1; 9 bases are shared with TRBD1. The CDR3 extends over 14 amino acids. V lost 5 bases, J lost 5 bases, and 6 bases stayed unmatched. The germline CDR1 and CDR2 sequences are SEHNR and FQNEAQ (reference sequence). This CDR3 is CASSIQGAGTEAFF. In DNA, the CDR3 is TGTGCCAGCAGCATACAGGGGGCTGGGACTGAAGCTTTCTTT. The whole variable domain, remainder taken from reference TRBV7-9 and TRBJ1-1, is DTGVSQNPRHKITKRGQNVTFRCDPISEHNRLYWYRQTLGQGPEFLTYFQNEAQLEKSRLLSDRFSAERPKGSFSTLEIQRTEQGDSAMYLCASSIQGAGTEAFFGQGTRLTVV.

The chain is built from TRBV4-3 and TRBJ2-7; TRBD2 agrees at 7 bases. Losses at the gene ends were 3 bases for V and 3 bases for J; bases not matched to a gene: 5. Germline lookup yields CDR1 LGHNA and CDR2 YSLEER. The CDR3 is 14 amino acids. This CDR3 reads CASSQGREVYEQYF. Here the CDR3 DNA reads TGCGCCAGCAGCCAGGGGAGGGAAGTCTACGAGCAGTACTTC.

This clone was counted a single time. This chain connects TRBV10-1 to TRBJ2-7; TRBD1 matches 8 bases. The germline V gene encodes CDR1 WNHNN and CDR2 SYGVQD (reference sequence). V was clipped by 7 bases and J by 7 bases; unmatched bases: 12. The CDR3 extends over 14 amino acids. The CDR3 spells CASKEGQDYEEQYF. Here the CDR3 DNA reads TGCGCCAGCAAAGAGGGACAGGACTACGAGGAGCAGTACTTC.

This clone was counted between two and nine times. J is TRBJ2-3 and V is TRBV6-5; D gene unclear. CDR3 size: 13 residues. V lost 9 bases, J lost 2 bases, and 12 bases lay in between. Germline V gene lookup returns CDR1 MNHEY and CDR2 SVGAGI. CDR3 DNA sequence: TGTGCCAGTCAAGCGTTTATCACAGATACGCAGTATTTT. Its translation: CASQAFITDTQYF.

The chain employs TRBV7-9 and TRBJ2-2; 8 positions match TRBD1. CDR1 SEHNR and CDR2 FQNEAQ come from the germline V gene (reference sequence). Trimming cost V 5 bases and J 6 bases; bases outside gene matches: 2. This CDR3 spans 13 amino acids. CDR3 protein: CASSPTGAGELFF. CDR3 sequence (DNA): TGTGCCAGCAGCCCGACAGGGGCCGGGGAGCTGTTTTTT.

V and J are TRBV5-4 and TRBJ2-7, with 8 nucleotides matching TRBD2. The CDR3 covers 15 residues. Germline CDR1 SGHNT, CDR2 YYREEE (reference sequence). The V and J ends lost 5 bases and 0 bases, in that order; junction bases with no gene match: 7. The CDR3 region has the DNA TGTGCCAGCAGTAAAAGCGGGAGTGGCTCCTACGAGCAGTACTTC. Translated: CASSKSGSGSYEQYF.

This clone was seen only a few times. The V gene is TRBV6-5, the J gene TRBJ2-1; no definite D call. The CDR3 is 12 amino acids. V was trimmed by 6 bases and J by 7 bases, leaving 10 bases between them. From germline, CDR1 is MNHEY and CDR2 SVGAGI. CDR3 nucleotide sequence: TGTGCCAGCAGCGATAGGAGAAATGAGCAGTTCTTC. Encoded protein: CASSDRRNEQFF.

The chain carries TRBV5-5 and TRBJ1-2, with 8 bases fitting TRBD1. CDR1 is SGHKS and CDR2 is YYEKEE in the germline V gene (reference sequence). The CDR3 is 15 residues long. V was pared by 2 bases and J by 3 bases, with 6 bases of the junction left unmatched. The DNA for the CDR3 is TGTGCCAGCAGCTTAGGGGGACAGGCGGACTATGGCTACACCTTC. Its protein is CASSLGGQADYGYTF.